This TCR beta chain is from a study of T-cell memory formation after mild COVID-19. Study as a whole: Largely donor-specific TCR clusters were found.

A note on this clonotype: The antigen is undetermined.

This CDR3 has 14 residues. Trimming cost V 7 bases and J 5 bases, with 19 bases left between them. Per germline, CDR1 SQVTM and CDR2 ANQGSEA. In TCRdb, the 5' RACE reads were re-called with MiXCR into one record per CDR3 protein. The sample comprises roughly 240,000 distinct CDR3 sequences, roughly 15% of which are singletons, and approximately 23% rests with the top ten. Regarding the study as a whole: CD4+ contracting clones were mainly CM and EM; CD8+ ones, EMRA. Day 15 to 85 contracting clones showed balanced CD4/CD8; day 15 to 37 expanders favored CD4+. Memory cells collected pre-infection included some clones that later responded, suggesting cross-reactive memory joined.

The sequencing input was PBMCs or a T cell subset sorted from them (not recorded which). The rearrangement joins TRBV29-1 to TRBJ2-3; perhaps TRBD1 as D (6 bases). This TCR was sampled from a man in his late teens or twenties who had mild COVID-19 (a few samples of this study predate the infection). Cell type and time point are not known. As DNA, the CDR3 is TGCAGCGCCCTGGGCCCCCAGGGGAAAGATACGCAGTATTTT. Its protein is CSALGPQGKDTQYF.